Following are 11 T cell receptor beta chains from one sample sequenced in a study of blood T cell repertoires in COVID-19. Profiled with immunoSEQ multiplex PCR; TCRdb holds only in-frame clones, not every one. The sample lists 120,000 to 150,000 clones; roughly 84% were seen once. Sequencing input: peripheral blood. Receptors were obtained from a human donor with acute or convalescent COVID-19. The donor label of this sample is uncertain.

This rearrangement joins TRBV6-5 to TRBJ2-6, with 7 bases fitting TRBD2. The junction had 3 bases not matched to a gene; V was cut back by 5 bases and J by 2 bases. The CDR3 has 15 residues. CDR1 is MNHEY and CDR2 is SVGAGI in the germline V gene. For the CDR3, the DNA is TGTGCCAGCAGTCGGGGGAGGGCTGGGGCCAACGTCCTGACTTTC. Protein: CASSRGRAGANVLTF.

The chain has TRBV5-1 and TRBJ2-1; TRBD2 matches 8 bases. V dropped 7 bases and J dropped 0; count of bases not matched to a gene: 12. The CDR3 contains 17 residues. CDR1 and CDR2 (germline): SGHRS, YFSETQ. CDR3 coding DNA: TGCGCCAGCCGCATCCGGGCTAGCGGGTCCTCCTACAATGAGCAGTTCTTC. It is translated as CASRIRASGSSYNEQFF.

The chain recombines TRBV4-1 with TRBJ2-2; D is unclear. Germline lookup yields CDR1 MGHRA and CDR2 YSYEKL. V shed 1 base and J shed 6 bases, with 6 bases lying between them. The CDR3 runs 13 residues. CDR3 amino acids: CASSQAIAGELFF. CDR3 nucleotide sequence: TGCGCCAGCAGCCAAGCCATAGCCGGGGAGCTGTTTTTT.

The chain uses TRBV6-2 or TRBV6-3 and TRBJ2-5; 8 bases are shared with TRBD1. V lost 1 base and J lost 3; bases outside the gene matches: 4. Germline V gene lookup returns CDR1 MNHEY and CDR2 SVGEGT. The CDR3 length is 15 residues. In DNA, the CDR3 is TGTGCCAGCAGTTACTGGAGGACAGGGAAAGAGACCCAGTACTTC. Translation gives CASSYWRTGKETQYF.

The chain employs TRBV4-2 and TRBJ2-7; TRBD2 matches at 8 bases. V lost 1 base and J lost 5; bases outside the gene matches: 7. Germline V gene sequence: CDR1 LGHNA, CDR2 YNFKEQ. This CDR3 has 15 amino acids. CDR3 DNA: TGTGCCAGCAGCCAAGGCAGCGGGGGCCCCCACGAGCAGTACTTC. This codes for CASSQGSGGPHEQYF.

This chain uses TRBV6-2 or TRBV6-3 with TRBJ2-2; 9 bases map to TRBD2. The CDR3 runs to 17 residues. Germline trimming cut 4 bases from V and 6 bases from J; bases unmatched to any gene: 12. CDR1 MNHEY and CDR2 SVGEGT come from the germline V gene. The CDR3 region has the DNA TGTGCCAGCAGTTGGAATAGCGGGAGACTGGGAGCCGGGGAGCTGTTTTTT. The encoded protein is CASSWNSGRLGAGELFF.

The genes are TRBV28 and TRBJ2-3; D possibly corresponds to TRBD1 (6 bases). V was trimmed by 3 bases and J by 2 bases, leaving 6 bases between them. Germline V lookup: CDR1 MDHEN, CDR2 SYDVKM. The CDR3 consists of 13 residues. The CDR3 region is CASSLGATDTQYF. The CDR3 bases are TGTGCCAGCAGTTTGGGGGCCACAGATACGCAGTATTTT.

This clone was detected only a few times. The V and J genes are TRBV19 and TRBJ1-6; TRBD1 might be the D (6 bases). This CDR3 spans 15 amino acids. V was shortened by 8 bases and J by 2 bases, with 13 bases between the two germline ends. Germline CDR1 and CDR2: LNHDA and SQIVND (reference sequence). CDR3 coding DNA: TGTGCCAGTCAGCTAACAGGGCCCTATAATTCACCCCTCCACTTT. This gives the protein CASQLTGPYNSPLHF.

J is TRBJ2-1 and V is TRBV19; TRBD1 aligns across 9 bases. V trimming: 9 bases; J trimming: 4 bases; junction bases outside the gene matches: 7. This CDR3 comprises 14 residues. CDR1 is LNHDA and CDR2 is SQIVND in the germline V gene (reference sequence). In nucleotides, the CDR3 is TGTGCCAGCACCGGGACAGGGAATTACAATGAGCAGTTCTTC. Protein sequence: CASTGTGNYNEQFF.

This clone was recorded once. The chain couples TRBV4-1 to TRBJ1-4, with 9 bases fitting TRBD1. Germline V gene data show CDR1 as MGHRA and CDR2 as YSYEKL. This CDR3 spans 16 amino acids. Trimming took 3 bases from V and 7 from J; bases not matched to a gene: 9. CDR3 sequence: CASSHPRDRGSEKLFF. The CDR3 DNA reads TGCGCCAGCAGCCACCCCCGAGACAGGGGGAGTGAAAAACTGTTTTTT.

On this clone: Compared with germline, one end of the junction differs, possibly owing to a read error. The chain combines TRBV5-1 with TRBJ1-5; D might be TRBD1 (6 bases). This CDR3 is built from 12 residues. Germline CDR1 reads SGHRS; CDR2 reads YFSETQ. The CDR3 here is CASSLEGHQFTF. As DNA, the CDR3 is TGCGCCAGCAGCTTGGAGGGACACCAATTTACATTT. Drawing the rest from reference TRBV5-1 and TRBJ1-5, the complete variable domain is KAGVTQTPRYLIKTRGQQVTLSCSPISGHRSVSWYQQTPGQGLQFLFEYFSETQRNKGNFPGRFSGRQFSNSRSEMNVSTLELGDSALYLCASSLEGHQFTFGDGTRLSIL.